This entry describes one TCR beta chain. The antigen remains undetermined. Amplification of TCR alpha and beta CDR3 regions from RNA used iRepertoire nested multiplex PCR. One-step reverse transcription and amplification started from approximately 100-400 ng of tissue mRNA or PBMC total RNA. MiXCR, applied by TCRdb to the multiplex PCR reads, yields one record per CDR3 protein. The profile covers approximately 88,000 distinct CDR3 sequences, with roughly 23% appearing a single time and 6.7% taken by the ten largest. The record originates from a study of glioma-infiltrating T cells. Overall study results and limits: Very few CDR3 sequences were shared between tissue and blood. Tissue-blood divergence was below expectation in non-neoplastic patients, above in gliomas.

V trimming: 3 bases; J trimming: 10 bases; junction bases outside the gene matches: 1. The CDR3 covers 12 residues. Germline CDR1 LNHNV, CDR2 YYDKDF (reference sequence). Sequencing was done on a sample of glioma tissue, nonneoplastic brain tissue, or PBMCs (not recorded which). This sequence originates from a human donor with low-grade glioma or glioblastoma, undergoing nonglioma brain surgery, or in good health (not recorded which). The chain joins TRBV15 to TRBJ1-2, with 11 nucleotides matching TRBD1. This chain's CDR3 is CATSRGQGDYTF. The CDR3 DNA reads TGTGCCACCAGCAGGGGACAGGGGGACTACACCTTC. The full variable domain, its missing parts supplied by reference TRBV15 and TRBJ1-2, is DAMVIQNPRYQVTQFGKPVTLSCSQTLNHNVMYWYQQKSSQAPKLLFHYYDKDFNNEADTPDNFQSRRPNTSFCFLDIRSPGLGDTAMYLCATSRGQGDYTFGSGTRLTVV.